The present T cell receptor (beta chain) was sequenced within a study of regulatory T cells in long-lasting Graves disease. This clonotype was counted at least ten times. What it recognizes is unknown. Sample time point: newly diagnosed GD, antithyroid drugs for less than 3 months. Extracted PBMC RNA gave rise to the TCR library. Study-level results: It was in persistent disease that TRBV28, TRBJ1-2 and TRBJ2-5 were favored. Rather than thyroid tissue, only peripheral blood underwent study.

Construction of the TCR beta libraries employed iRepertoire HTBI primers in conjunction with Arm-PCR of CDR3 regions. TCRdb passed the multiplex PCR reads through MiXCR, listing each CDR3 protein once. Of 600,000 to 650,000 distinct CDR3 sequences in the sample, roughly 15% were seen once. Germline V gives CDR1 MNHEY, CDR2 SVGEGT. Trimming cost V 2 bases and J 2 bases, with 10 bases left between them. This CDR3 spans 15 amino acids. This same sample was also part of a study on T cells in Graves' hyperthyroidism and ophthalmopathy.

The receptor was derived from a woman aged 25 to 39 with Graves disease. Material: peripheral blood mononuclear cells (PBMCs), obtained at new diagnosis, from a patient treated with antithyroid drugs. This chain links TRBV6-2 or TRBV6-3 with TRBJ2-1; D not resolved. DNA for the CDR3: TGTGCCAGCAGTTACCTCCCGAATCCCTACAATGAGCAGTTCTTC. This codes for CASSYLPNPYNEQFF.